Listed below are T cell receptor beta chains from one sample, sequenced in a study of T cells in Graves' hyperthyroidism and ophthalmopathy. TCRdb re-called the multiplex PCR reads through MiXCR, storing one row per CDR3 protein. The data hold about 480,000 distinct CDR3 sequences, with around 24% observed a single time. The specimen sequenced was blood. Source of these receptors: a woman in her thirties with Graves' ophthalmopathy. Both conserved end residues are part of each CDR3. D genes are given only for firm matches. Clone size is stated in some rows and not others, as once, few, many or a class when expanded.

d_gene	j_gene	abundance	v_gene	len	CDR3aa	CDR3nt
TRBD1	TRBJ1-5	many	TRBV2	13	CASSGDSRQPQHF	TGTGCCAGCAGCGGGGACAGCCGGCAGCCCCAGCATTTT
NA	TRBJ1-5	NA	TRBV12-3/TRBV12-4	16	CASSSRDIEVNQPQHF	TGTGCCAGCAGTTCCCGGGACATCGAGGTGAATCAGCCCCAGCATTTT
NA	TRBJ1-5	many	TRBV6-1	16	CASSGYGTALNQPQHF	TGTGCCAGCAGTGGGTACGGGACCGCCCTCAATCAGCCCCAGCATTTT
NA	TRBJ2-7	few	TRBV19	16	CASSIAARGVSYEQYF	TGTGCCAGTAGTATAGCGGCCAGGGGCGTCTCCTACGAGCAGTACTTC
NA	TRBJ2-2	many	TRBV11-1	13	CASSPFGTGELFF	TGTGCCAGCAGCCCCTTCGGCACCGGGGAGCTGTTTTTT
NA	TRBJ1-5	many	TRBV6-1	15	CASSESAGAHQPQHF	TGTGCCAGCAGTGAAAGTGCAGGGGCACATCAGCCCCAGCATTTT
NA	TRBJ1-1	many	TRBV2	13	CASSEQQNTEAFF	TGTGCCAGCAGTGAACAACAGAACACTGAAGCTTTCTTT
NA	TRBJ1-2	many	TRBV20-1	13	CSAKPTGSYGYTF	TGCAGTGCTAAACCGACAGGTAGCTATGGCTACACCTTC
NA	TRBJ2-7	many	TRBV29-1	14	CSVEVFRTTYEQYF	TGCAGCGTTGAAGTCTTTCGGACTACCTACGAGCAGTACTTC
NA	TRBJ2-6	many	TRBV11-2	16	CASRRGGDSGANVLTF	TGTGCCAGCAGACGGGGCGGGGACTCTGGGGCCAACGTCCTGACTTTC
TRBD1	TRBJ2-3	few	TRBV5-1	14	CASGQGGGTDTQYF	TGCGCCAGCGGACAGGGAGGAGGCACAGATACGCAGTATTTT
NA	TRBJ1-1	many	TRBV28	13	CASSLLLETEAFF	TGTGCCAGCAGCTTACTTCTGGAAACTGAAGCTTTCTTT